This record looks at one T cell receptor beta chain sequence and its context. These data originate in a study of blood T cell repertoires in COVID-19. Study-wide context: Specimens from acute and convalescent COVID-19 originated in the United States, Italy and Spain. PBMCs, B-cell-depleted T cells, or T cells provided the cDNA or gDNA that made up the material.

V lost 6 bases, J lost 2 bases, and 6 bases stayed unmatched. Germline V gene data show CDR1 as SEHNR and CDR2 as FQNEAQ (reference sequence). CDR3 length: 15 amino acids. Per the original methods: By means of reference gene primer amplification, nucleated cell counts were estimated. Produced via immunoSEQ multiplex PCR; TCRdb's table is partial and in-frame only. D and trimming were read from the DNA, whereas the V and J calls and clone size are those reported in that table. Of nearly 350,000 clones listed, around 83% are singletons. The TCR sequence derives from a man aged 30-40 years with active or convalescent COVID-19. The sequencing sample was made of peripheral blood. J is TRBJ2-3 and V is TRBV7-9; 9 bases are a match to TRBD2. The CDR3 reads CASRDLAGATDTQYF. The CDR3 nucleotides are TGTGCCAGCAGAGATTTAGCGGGGGCCACAGATACGCAGTATTTT.